Included here is one T cell receptor (beta chain) sequence, with context. Antigen: not known. This entry is derived from a study of CD8 T cells in Susac syndrome. Study as a whole: Patients with Susac syndrome were, at the time of blood collection, therapy-naive, maintained on corticosteroids, or maintained on intravenous immunoglobulin alone.

Study-level points and caveats: The total CD8+ repertoires contained around 15 Susac-specific public clones, and the CD8+ TEMRA repertoires contained about 5.

Random hexamers were used to reverse transcribe roughly 0.5 to 1 ug of RNA. Across 54 Vbeta and 13 Jbeta, TCR beta CDR3 was amplified with immunoSEQ multiplex PCR. TCRdb re-derived calls from the immunoSEQ multiplex PCR reads in MiXCR, one entry per CDR3 protein. The sample records roughly 130,000 distinct CDR3 sequences, just under 95% being singletons. Deletions cut 2 bases from V and 6 bases from J, with 14 bases between. CDR1 LGHNA and CDR2 YNFKEQ come from the germline V gene. This CDR3 comprises 15 residues. The sequence came from a human donor with Susac syndrome. This chain joins TRBV4-2 and TRBJ2-1, with D hard to call. The sample taken for sequencing was CD8+ T cells from PBMCs. The CDR3 nucleotides read TGTGCCAGCAGCCAACGACAAATCACGGGCAATGAGCAGTTCTTC. As protein: CASSQRQITGNEQFF.